A single sample gave rise to the 18 T cell receptor beta chains below, sequenced in a study of blood T cell repertoires in COVID-19. Generated by immunoSEQ multiplex PCR, the TCRdb table keeps only in-frame clones and is missing some. The repertoire consists of more than 90,000 clones, with 86% occurring once and the leading ten covering about 4.5%. The sequenced material came from peripheral blood. These receptors all stem from a man in his forties with acute or convalescent COVID-19.

The chain uses TRBV6-4 and TRBJ2-1, with 9 nucleotides matching TRBD1. The CDR3 runs 15 residues. Looked up from germline, CDR1 is MRHNA and CDR2 is SNTAGT. The J segment lost 9 bases and the V segment lost 5 bases, leaving 11 bases of the junction unmatched. The CDR3 protein is CASSQAGTGYAEQFF. Written as DNA, the CDR3 is TGTGCCAGCAGTCAAGCCGGGACAGGGTACGCTGAGCAGTTCTTC.

The chain couples TRBV25-1 to TRBJ1-6; D is unclear. In germline, CDR1 is MGHDK, CDR2 SYGVNS. The ends were cut back, 2 bases at V and 8 bases at J, with 10 bases in the middle. The CDR3 contains 14 residues. The CDR3, as DNA: TGTGCCAGCAGTGAAAGCCTTCGGGATTCACCCCTCCACTTT. Its protein is CASSESLRDSPLHF.

This chain joins TRBV10-2 and TRBJ2-4, with no clear D. The germline V gene encodes CDR1 WSHSY and CDR2 SAAADI. V was trimmed by 6 bases and J by 8 bases, leaving 17 bases between them. The CDR3 consists of 14 residues. The CDR3 sequence: CASRHQARLDIQYF. CDR3 sequence (DNA): TGCGCCAGCAGACACCAGGCAAGGTTAGACATTCAGTACTTC.

The rearrangement uses TRBV6-5 and TRBJ2-3; 7 bases map to TRBD1. CDR1 is MNHEY, CDR2 SVGAGI, per germline. The CDR3 spans 15 residues. Trimming cost V 5 bases and J 1 base; bases outside gene matches: 6. In DNA, the CDR3 is TGTGCCAGCAGTAAACGGGACAGTCGCACAGATACGCAGTATTTT. It specifies CASSKRDSRTDTQYF.

This chain uses TRBV5-1 with TRBJ1-4; 8 bases are shared with TRBD1. Germline values: CDR1 SGHRS, CDR2 YFSETQ. J lost 3 bases, V lost 0 bases, and 4 bases had no gene match. The CDR3 spans 16 residues. The CDR3 is CASSLDRGTPNEKLFF. In DNA form, the CDR3 reads TGCGCCAGCAGCTTGGACAGGGGGACGCCTAATGAAAAACTGTTTTTT.

This rearrangement joins TRBV7-2 to TRBJ1-6; TRBD1 might be the D (6 bases). V was clipped by 4 bases and J by 8 bases, with 12 bases between them. This CDR3 has 14 residues. CDR1 is SGHTA and CDR2 is FQGNSA in the germline V gene. The CDR3 bases are TGTGCCAGCAGCTCTCGGGACAAGTATTCACCCCTCCACTTT. Translating it yields CASSSRDKYSPLHF. Full variable domain (rest looked up from reference TRBV7-2 and TRBJ1-6): GAGVSQSPSNKVTEKGKDVELRCDPISGHTALYWYRQSLGQGLEFLIYFQGNSAPDKSGLPSDRFSAERTGGSVSTLTIQRTQQEDSAVYLCASSSRDKYSPLHFGNGTRLTVT.

This chain links TRBV6-5 with TRBJ1-2; D gene ambiguous. CDR3 length equals 14 residues. Looked up from germline, CDR1 is MNHEY and CDR2 is SVGAGI. Between the trimmed V and J ends, which lost 8 bases and 0 bases, there was a span of 13 bases. CDR3 residues: CASRVGRANYGYTF. DNA for the CDR3: TGTGCCAGCCGGGTGGGTCGGGCTAACTATGGCTACACCTTC.

V gene TRBV10-3 combines with J gene TRBJ1-2; the match to TRBD1 covers 7 bases. The CDR3 has 15 residues. J gave up 7 bases and V 2 bases, and 10 bases lay outside the gene matches. Germline CDR1 and CDR2: ENHRY and SYGVKD. CDR3 sequence reads: CAISEQIGGESGYTF. CDR3 bases: TGTGCCATCAGTGAGCAAATAGGGGGCGAAAGTGGCTACACCTTC.

This clone appeared a few times. The CDR3 DNA sequence: TGTGCCAGCAGCTTAGGAACAGGGGGCGATCAGCCCCAGCATTTT. It codes for CASSLGTGGDQPQHF. The chain links TRBV7-2 to TRBJ1-5, with 9 nucleotides matching TRBD1. The CDR3 is 15 residues long. V dropped 1 base and J dropped 5; count of bases not matched to a gene: 3. From germline, CDR1 is SGHTA and CDR2 FQGNSA.

The chain couples TRBV3-1 (or the pseudogene TRBV3-2) to TRBJ2-7, with 7 positions matching TRBD1. CDR1 is LGHDT and CDR2 is YNNKEL in the germline V gene (reference sequence). V gave up 1 base and J gave up 3 bases; unmatched junction bases: 6. This CDR3 has 15 amino acids. CDR3 loop: CASSQGRAGGYEQYF. The CDR3 DNA follows: TGTGCCAGCAGCCAAGGCCGGGCAGGGGGCTACGAGCAGTACTTC.

In nucleotides, the CDR3 is TGTGCCAGCAGCTTGGCTGGAGTAGCGGGTGAGCAGTACTTC. Protein sequence: CASSLAGVAGEQYF. The chain combines TRBV5-4 with TRBJ2-7; 7 bases are shared with TRBD2. This CDR3 region has 14 residues. Trimming cost V 0 bases and J 7 bases; bases outside gene matches: 7. Germline CDR1 reads SGHNT; CDR2 reads YYREEE (reference sequence).

The chain has TRBV3-1 (or the pseudogene TRBV3-2) and TRBJ1-3, with D unclear. The germline V and J ends were trimmed by 1 base and 9 bases, with 16 bases remaining between them. Germline V gives CDR1 LGHDT, CDR2 YNNKEL (reference sequence). The CDR3 loop spans 15 amino acids. CDR3 sequence: CASSQASRNKATIYF. Written as DNA, the CDR3 is TGTGCCAGCAGCCAAGCATCCAGGAATAAGGCCACCATATATTTT.

The CDR3 sequence is CASSQDSQRGNTGELFF. The CDR3 nucleotides are TGCGCCAGCAGCCAAGATAGCCAGCGGGGGAACACCGGGGAGCTGTTTTTT. This rearrangement joins TRBV4-3 to TRBJ2-2, with 7 positions matching TRBD2. Germline loops: CDR1 LGHNA, CDR2 YSLEER. The CDR3 length is 17 residues. V dropped 0 bases and J dropped 1; count of bases not matched to a gene: 5.

This chain uses TRBV2 with TRBJ1-6; 7 bases are a match to TRBD1. This CDR3 is built from 15 residues. Per the germline V gene, CDR1 is SNHLY and CDR2 is FYNNEI. The V gene end was trimmed by 6 bases and the J gene end by 5 bases; junction bases not matched to a gene: 7. CDR3 loop: CASRGITGDNSPLHF. In DNA, the CDR3 is TGTGCCAGCAGGGGGATTACAGGGGATAATTCACCCCTCCACTTT. The complete variable domain, with remaining parts taken from reference TRBV2 and TRBJ1-6, reads EPEVTQTPSHQVTQMGQEVILRCVPISNHLYFYWYRQILGQKVEFLVSFYNNEISEKSEIFDDQFSVERPDGSNFTLKIRSTKLEDSAMYFCASRGITGDNSPLHFGNGTRLTVT.

This chain connects TRBV25-1 to TRBJ2-1, with D possibly being TRBD1 (5 bases). The CDR3 length is 15 residues. V was clipped by 1 base and J by 0 bases, with 7 bases between them. Germline-derived CDR1 and CDR2 are MGHDK and SYGVNS. CDR3 nucleotide sequence: TGTGCCAGCAGTGAATTTGGGGCCTCCTACAATGAGCAGTTCTTC. Translation gives CASSEFGASYNEQFF.

The chain recombines TRBV18 with TRBJ2-7, with 9 bases aligning to TRBD1. CDR1 is KGHSH, CDR2 LQKENI, per germline. With V trimmed by 3 bases and J by 4 bases, 4 bases remained unmatched. This CDR3 has 14 residues. CDR3 protein: CASSPGQGEYEQYF. The DNA for the CDR3 is TGTGCCAGCTCACCGGGACAGGGTGAATACGAGCAGTACTTC. Filled out from reference TRBV18 and TRBJ2-7, the complete variable domain reads NAGVMQNPRHLVRRRGQEARLRCSPMKGHSHVYWYRQLPEEGLKFMVYLQKENIIDESGMPKERFSAEFPKEGPSILRIQQVVRGDSAAYFCASSPGQGEYEQYFGPGTRLTVT.

This chain links TRBV12-5 with TRBJ1-1, with D unresolved. The CDR3 sequence is 13 residues long. Germline assignment: CDR1 LGHNT and CDR2 FRNRAP. With 6 bases removed from V and 3 bases from J, the gap between germline ends came to 11 bases. The CDR3 DNA follows: TGTGCTAGTGGCACCATGAGGGACACTGAAGCTTTCTTT. This sequence encodes CASGTMRDTEAFF.

This clone appeared a single time. The CDR3 nucleotides are TGCGCCAGCAGCCAAGTAGTTGTCACTGAAGCTTTCTTT. It encodes CASSQVVVTEAFF. The chain recombines TRBV4-1 with TRBJ1-1; no definite D call. In germline, CDR1 is MGHRA, CDR2 YSYEKL. This CDR3 is built from 13 residues. V dropped 1 base and J dropped 4 bases, with 7 bases sitting between them.